The rows below give T cell receptor beta chains drawn from one sample of a study of early T cells in non-severe SARS-CoV-2 infection. TCRdb analysed the 5' RACE reads with MiXCR anew, one entry per CDR3 protein. The data contain some 42,000 distinct CDR3 sequences, roughly 6% of them singletons. The material sequenced was whole blood, taken at baseline. The receptor source for this set is an adult who was a healthcare worker with PCR-confirmed SARS-CoV-2 infection or an uninfected control (not recorded which). CDR3s include the opening cysteine and the closing phenylalanine or tryptophan. Fields, in order: V gene, D gene, J gene, clone size, CDR3 DNA, CDR3 protein. D genes are given only for firm matches. Only part of the rows carry a size: once, few, many, or a class if the clone is expanded.

>TRBV20-1|NA|TRBJ1-2|many
TGCAGTGCTAGGATGGGACACTTCTATGGCTACACCTTC
CSARMGHFYGYTF
>TRBV2|NA|TRBJ2-7|NA
TGTGCCAGCACTCCTGGGACGAATTACGAGCAGTACTTC
CASTPGTNYEQYF
>TRBV21-1|NA|TRBJ1-6|many
TGTGCCAGCAGAGACGCGAGAAAGAATTCACCCCTCCACTTT
CASRDARKNSPLHF
>TRBV29-1|NA|TRBJ2-3|many
TGCAGCGCCCAGAAGGGCCGGGACCGCGGCACAGATACGCAGTATTTT
CSAQKGRDRGTDTQYF
>TRBV5-5|TRBD2|TRBJ2-3|few
TGTGCCAGCAGCTCGAGTACTAGCGGGGGGTTCTCAGGGACGCAGTATTTT
CASSSSTSGGFSGTQYF
>TRBV7-2|TRBD2|TRBJ2-1|few
TGTGCCAGCAGCTCCGGGACTAGCGGGGGGGCGTACAATGAGCAGTTCTTC
CASSSGTSGGAYNEQFF
>TRBV6-1|NA|TRBJ1-6|NA
TGTGCCAGCAGTGAAGAAGCCCTTACCTCCCACTTT
CASSEEALTSHF
>TRBV20-1|TRBD2|TRBJ2-5|few
TGCAGTGCTAGAGTAGCGGGGGAACCAGAGACCCAGTACTTC
CSARVAGEPETQYF
>TRBV5-1|NA|TRBJ2-1|NA
TGCGCCAGCAGCTTGAGTGCGTACAATGAGCAGTTCTTC
CASSLSAYNEQFF
>TRBV19|NA|TRBJ1-5|NA
TGTGCCAGTAGTATACACGCCCGACCCTCCACCTATAGCAATCAGCCCCAGCATTTT
CASSIHARPSTYSNQPQHF
>TRBV6-6|NA|TRBJ2-7|few
TGTGCCAGCAGTTACGAGCAGGGGCTGTCCTACGAGCAGTACTTC
CASSYEQGLSYEQYF
>TRBV7-9|NA|TRBJ2-2|many
TGTGCCAGCAGCACGAACACCGGGGAGCTGTTTTTT
CASSTNTGELFF
>TRBV7-9|NA|TRBJ2-2|medium-sized
TGTGCCAGCAGCTTAGCGGCAGGGGACGGGGAGCTGTTTTTT
CASSLAAGDGELFF
>TRBV11-2|NA|TRBJ2-3|once
TGTGCCAGCAGCTCCCGGGACTCCACAGATACGCAGTATTTT
CASSSRDSTDTQYF
>TRBV7-3|NA|TRBJ1-1|many
TGTGCCAGCAGCTCGGGGACGGCCGTTCTTAGCGCTTTCTTT
CASSSGTAVLSAFF
>TRBV7-2|TRBD2|TRBJ2-2|many
TGTGCCAGCAGCAATCCCCGGACTAGCGGGGTGACTATCGGGGAGCTGTTTTTT
CASSNPRTSGVTIGELFF
>TRBV7-2|TRBD2|TRBJ2-5|many
TGTGCCAGCAGCCGAACAGGGCGGGGGGAAGAGACCCAGTACTTC
CASSRTGRGEETQYF
>TRBV6-5|TRBD2|TRBJ2-7|many
TGTGCCAGCAGTGCCCTACTAGCGGGGGGGCCCCAGCAGTACTTC
CASSALLAGGPQQYF
>TRBV7-2|NA|TRBJ2-5|few
TGTGCCAGCAGCTTATACGAAAGGGGGGTCTACTTC
CASSLYERGVYF
>TRBV12-3/TRBV12-4|TRBD2|TRBJ2-5|few
TGTGCCAGCAGTCCGGGGACTAGTTACGGCAGAGAGACCCAGTACTTC
CASSPGTSYGRETQYF
>TRBV27|TRBD1|TRBJ1-4|many
TGTGCCAGCAGTCCCCAGGGGGCAGGAGAAAAACTGTTTTTT
CASSPQGAGEKLFF
>TRBV7-2|TRBD1|TRBJ2-3|many
TGTGCCAGCAGCCCACCGGGGACAGGGTTGACAGATACGCAGTATTTT
CASSPPGTGLTDTQYF
>TRBV11-2|NA|TRBJ2-7|many
TGTGCCAGCAGCTTAGTTCGCTTCAGCTCCTACGAGCAGTACTTC
CASSLVRFSSYEQYF
>TRBV7-2|NA|TRBJ2-7|many
TGTGCCAGCAGCTCTCCGGTGTTCGGGGCCTACGAGCAGTACTTC
CASSSPVFGAYEQYF
>TRBV15|NA|TRBJ1-1|few
TGTGCCACCAGCCGGGACGCCTACAACACTGAAGCTTTCTTT
CATSRDAYNTEAFF
>TRBV20-1|TRBD1|TRBJ1-2|many
TGCAGTGCTAGAATACAGGGGGACTATGGCTACACCTTC
CSARIQGDYGYTF
>TRBV7-2|NA|TRBJ1-3|many
TGTGCCAGCTCGACAGGTCCTGACTCTGGAAACACCATATATTTT
CASSTGPDSGNTIYF
>TRBV7-6|NA|TRBJ2-7|NA
TGTGCCAGCAGCCAACATCAGGGGGGTCCCTACGAGCAGTACTTC
CASSQHQGGPYEQYF
>TRBV7-2|NA|TRBJ2-5|NA
TGTGCCAGCAGCTTGCGCGGCTTAGCGGCGGAGACCCAGTACTTC
CASSLRGLAAETQYF
>TRBV28|NA|TRBJ1-5|many
TGTGCCAGCAGTTTTGGGAGGGGCACCGGCAATCAGCCCCAGCATTTT
CASSFGRGTGNQPQHF
>TRBV2|NA|TRBJ1-5|many
TGTGCCAGCAGGACCGGTGTAAATAGCAATCAGCCCCAGCATTTT
CASRTGVNSNQPQHF
>TRBV7-8|NA|TRBJ2-3|few
TGTGCCAGCAGCTTCGGACAGCGATTGACAGATACGCAGTATTTT
CASSFGQRLTDTQYF
>TRBV11-2|TRBD1|TRBJ1-2|many
TGTGCCAGCAGCTTAGGGACAGGGAACTATGGCTACACCTTC
CASSLGTGNYGYTF
>TRBV5-8|TRBD1|TRBJ2-5|many
TGTGCCAGCAGCCCTGGACAGGGTCGTTTGAAGACCCAGTACTTC
CASSPGQGRLKTQYF
>TRBV18|NA|TRBJ1-1|NA
TGTGCCAGCTCACCTGGAGACGTTACTGCTGAAGCTTTCTTT
CASSPGDVTAEAFF
>TRBV29-1|NA|TRBJ2-7|many
TGCAGCGCTGCCGGGACCACACGAAACGAGCAGTACTTC
CSAAGTTRNEQYF
>TRBV20-1|TRBD1|TRBJ1-5|few
TGCAGTGCTAGAGTGGGGCAGGGGGATAGTAGCAATCAGCCCCAGCATTTT
CSARVGQGDSSNQPQHF
>TRBV15|NA|TRBJ1-1|many
TGTGCCACTGGACGGGAGAACACTGAAGCTTTCTTT
CATGRENTEAFF
>TRBV10-3|NA|TRBJ2-5|NA
TGTGCCATCAGTACCGCGACAGGTGAAGAGACCCAGTACTTC
CAISTATGEETQYF
>TRBV19|TRBD2|TRBJ2-1|NA
TGTGCCAGTAGTAAGGGACTAGCTAAAACCTACAATGAGCAGTTCTTC
CASSKGLAKTYNEQFF
>TRBV7-2|NA|TRBJ1-6|NA
TGTGCCAGCAGCCACCACGCGGGACGTAATAATTCACCCCTCCACTTT
CASSHHAGRNNSPLHF
>TRBV25-1|NA|TRBJ2-6|many
TGTGCCAGCAAACCGTCTGGGGCCAACGTCCTGACTTTC
CASKPSGANVLTF
>TRBV30|NA|TRBJ1-1|NA
TGTGCCTGGCTACAGGGAAGGGGGACTGAAGCTTTCTTT
CAWLQGRGTEAFF
>TRBV29-1|NA|TRBJ1-1|many
TGCAGCGTTAGAAAGACCGCGCCGAACACTGAAGCTTTCTTT
CSVRKTAPNTEAFF
>TRBV20-1|NA|TRBJ1-2|NA
TGCAGTGCTAGTGGAGGGGCTAACTATGGCTACACCTTC
CSASGGANYGYTF
>TRBV7-9|NA|TRBJ2-2|many
TGTGCCAGCAGCTTAAAGGGTCGCAGGGCGCCTATGGACACCGGGGAGCTGTTTTTT
CASSLKGRRAPMDTGELFF
>TRBV7-9|TRBD1|TRBJ2-3|many
TGTGCCAGCAGCCCCAGACAGGGGGGTAGCACAGATACGCAGTATTTT
CASSPRQGGSTDTQYF
>TRBV7-9|TRBD2|TRBJ2-3|NA
TGTGCCAGCAGCTTAGCGGCAGGGAGGGTCACAGATACGCAGTATTTT
CASSLAAGRVTDTQYF
>TRBV11-2|NA|TRBJ1-4|few
TGTGCCAGCAGCTTAGGACCGGGACGGGGAAATGAAAAACTGTTTTTT
CASSLGPGRGNEKLFF
>TRBV6-5|NA|TRBJ2-2|many
TGTGCCAGCAGTTACTCGTCCGGGCGTAACACCGGGGAGCTGTTTTTT
CASSYSSGRNTGELFF
>TRBV20-1|TRBD2|TRBJ2-1|NA
TGCAGTGCTCCGAGAGGATCACTAGCGGAGAGCTCCTACAATGAGCAGTTCTTC
CSAPRGSLAESSYNEQFF